These 29 T cell receptor beta chains share one sample of origin, sequenced in a study of blood T cells in healthy people across ages. A second PCR, run for roughly 7 to 12 cycles, used a sample-barcoded 5' primer plus a J-beta primer mix. TCRdb re-derived calls from the 5' RACE reads in MiXCR, one entry per CDR3 protein. The repertoire holds more than 650,000 distinct CDR3 sequences, with around 24% as singletons. These data were also reused for a study on T cells of mothers and their children.

The sequenced sample consisted of blood. All receptors come from a boy younger than 18 in good health.

This chain joins TRBV11-2 and TRBJ2-4; TRBD1 is a possible D gene (6 bases). With 4 bases removed from V and 6 bases from J, the gap between germline ends came to 22 bases. This CDR3 region has 17 residues. Germline V CDR1 and CDR2: SGHAT, FQNNGV. The CDR3 region has the DNA TGTGCCAGCAGCTCCGAAGGGGGAGCAAAGTGGGGAAACATTCAGTACTTC. It is translated as CASSSEGGAKWGNIQYF.

In nucleotides, the CDR3 is TGTGCCAGCTCGAAGGCGGGGGGGCCAGGCTACAATGAGCAGTTCTTC. Protein: CASSKAGGPGYNEQFF. The chain recombines TRBV18 with TRBJ2-1; 9 bases agree with TRBD2. Germline values: CDR1 KGHSH, CDR2 LQKENI. Losses at the gene ends were 6 bases for V and 3 bases for J; bases not matched to a gene: 9. The CDR3 length is 16 residues.

This chain's CDR3 is CASSPDSGWPYEQYF. Here the CDR3 DNA reads TGTGCCAGTAGTCCAGACAGCGGATGGCCCTACGAGCAGTACTTC. The chain joins TRBV19 to TRBJ2-1; D may be TRBD1 or TRBD2 (5 bases each). The J call may be in error: the DNA end matches TRBJ2-7 better. The CDR3 is made up of 15 amino acids. CDR1 and CDR2 (germline): LNHDA, SQIVND (reference sequence).

The rearrangement links TRBV29-1 to TRBJ2-5; D is unresolved. CDR1 is SQVTM, CDR2 ANQGSEA, per germline. This CDR3 has 14 amino acids. Trimming shortened V by 3 bases and J by 1 base, and 12 bases separated the two germline ends. The CDR3 reads CSVEYFPIQETQYF. The CDR3 nucleotides read TGCAGCGTTGAGTATTTCCCTATCCAAGAGACCCAGTACTTC.

The V and J genes are TRBV21-1 and TRBJ2-5; the tabulated D call, TRBD1, remains unverified against the DNA. TRBV21-1 is tagged as a pseudogene. CDR3 length: 14 amino acids. The DNA of the CDR3 is TGTGCCAGCAGCAAAGGGGACCCGGGGGAGACCCAGCACTTC. Its protein product is CASSKGDPGETQHF.

This chain joins TRBV5-1 and TRBJ2-3; 8 nucleotides match TRBD2. The CDR3 is made up of 15 amino acids. V trimming: 5 bases; J trimming: 4 bases; junction bases outside the gene matches: 9. Per germline, CDR1 SGHRS and CDR2 YFSETQ. The chain's CDR3 is CASSRGGFRADTQYF. The CDR3 DNA sequence: TGCGCCAGCAGTCGGGGGGGGTTCCGGGCAGATACGCAGTATTTT. The variable domain in full, completed from reference TRBV5-1 and TRBJ2-3, reads KAGVTQTPRYLIKTRGQQVTLSCSPISGHRSVSWYQQTPGQGLQFLFEYFSETQRNKGNFPGRFSGRQFSNSRSEMNVSTLELGDSALYLCASSRGGFRADTQYFGPGTRLTVL.

This clonotype has just a few counts. The chain is built from TRBV6-5 and TRBJ2-5; 8 bases agree with TRBD2. J lost 2 bases, V lost 0 bases, and 8 bases had no gene match. CDR1 and CDR2 from the germline V gene are MNHEY and SVGAGI. This CDR3 spans 17 amino acids. In DNA form, the CDR3 reads TGTGCCAGCAGTTACTCCCGGGGGGGACCCCCGCAAGAGACCCAGTACTTC. Amino acids: CASSYSRGGPPQETQYF.

This chain links TRBV7-2 with TRBJ1-2; a weak D match, TRBD1 (6 bases). CDR1 SGHTA and CDR2 FQGNSA come from the germline V gene. This CDR3 spans 16 amino acids. V dropped 5 bases and J dropped 3 bases, with 19 bases sitting between them. The DNA of the CDR3 is TGTGCCAGCAGCCCGCGACCCGGGACATCTTACTATGGCTACACCTTC. Its translation: CASSPRPGTSYYGYTF.

The rearrangement links TRBV7-9 to TRBJ2-1; D is uncertain. Germline values: CDR1 SEHNR, CDR2 FQNEAQ (reference sequence). Trimming cost V 1 base and J 10 bases, with 14 bases left between them. This CDR3 is 14 amino acids long. CDR3 coding DNA: TGTGCCAGCAGCTTAGACCCGCTCTCCGGGGAGCAGTTCTTC. Translated, it gives CASSLDPLSGEQFF.

The sample holds a few counts of this clonotype. The J gene is TRBJ1-4, the V gene TRBV12-3 or TRBV12-4; 7 positions match TRBD1. This CDR3 comprises 14 residues. The V gene end was trimmed by 7 bases and the J gene end by 4 bases; junction bases not matched to a gene: 6. This chain's CDR3 is CASTPTGINEKLFF. The CDR3 nucleotides are TGTGCCAGCACCCCGACAGGGATTAATGAAAAACTGTTTTTT.

The V call is TRBV18, the J call TRBJ1-1; tentatively, D is TRBD1 (5 bases). This CDR3 contains 16 residues. Per germline, CDR1 KGHSH and CDR2 LQKENI. Trimming shortened V by 1 base and J by 0 bases, and 12 bases separated the two germline ends. The CDR3 protein is CASSPLAGTMNTEAFF. CDR3 nucleotides: TGTGCCAGCTCACCACTGGCAGGGACTATGAACACTGAAGCTTTCTTT.

At least ten counts were recorded for this clonotype. The V call is TRBV11-2, the J call TRBJ1-4; no clear D gene. Per germline, CDR1 SGHAT and CDR2 FQNNGV. The CDR3 spans 12 residues. Trimming took off 5 bases at V and 12 bases at J, with 13 bases between the two ends. The DNA of the CDR3 is TGTGCCAGCAGCCCTACTCGGGGTGAACTGTTTTTT. Translated: CASSPTRGELFF.

This clonotype was picked up a small number of times. Being one base from a much bigger clone, this may be a read error. This rearrangement joins TRBV3-1 to TRBJ2-5, with no clear D. V was pared by 3 bases and J by 2 bases, with 4 bases between. Germline V gives CDR1 LGHDT, CDR2 YNNKEL (reference sequence). There are 12 residues in the CDR3. CDR3 amino acids: CASSHDQETQYF. The DNA of the CDR3 is TGTGCCAGCAGCCATGATCAAGAGACCCAGTACTTC.

V and J are TRBV30 and TRBJ1-4, with D tentatively TRBD1 (6 bases). CDR3 length: 13 amino acids. Germline V lookup: CDR1 GTSNPN, CDR2 SVGIG (reference sequence). V was pared by 8 bases and J by 10 bases, with 20 bases between. In DNA, the CDR3 is TGTGCCGGGAAACGGACCCAAGGGGGAAAACTGTTTTTT. It encodes CAGKRTQGGKLFF.

The chain links TRBV10-3 to TRBJ1-1; D is unclear. Germline assignment: CDR1 ENHRY and CDR2 SYGVKD. Trimming pared 3 bases from V and 7 bases from J, leaving 9 bases between. There are 12 residues in the CDR3. The CDR3 region is CAISDRGSEAFF. For the CDR3, the DNA is TGTGCCATCAGTGACCGGGGAAGTGAAGCTTTCTTT.

This clonotype has more than one count but fewer than ten. This chain links TRBV3-1 with TRBJ2-1; no clear D. Germline CDR1 is LGHDT and CDR2 is YNNKEL (reference sequence). Deletions cut 4 bases from V and 0 bases from J, with 13 bases between. The CDR3 covers 16 residues. This chain's CDR3 is CASSPGPRGSYNEQFF. The CDR3 nucleotides read TGTGCCAGCAGCCCTGGGCCCCGAGGCTCCTACAATGAGCAGTTCTTC.

A few counts support this clonotype. The V and J genes are TRBV3-1 and TRBJ2-5; D uncertain. The CDR3 spans 14 residues. V was shortened by 1 base and J by 5 bases, with 11 bases between the two germline ends. Germline lookup yields CDR1 LGHDT and CDR2 YNNKEL (reference sequence). This CDR3 is CASSQGPNTETQYF. DNA for the CDR3: TGTGCCAGCAGCCAAGGCCCAAACACGGAGACCCAGTACTTC.

The chain recombines TRBV20-1 with TRBJ2-5, with no clear D. This CDR3 is built from 14 residues. Germline V CDR1 and CDR2: DFQATT, SNEGSKA (reference sequence). Trimming took off 3 bases at V and 2 bases at J, with 13 bases between the two ends. The CDR3 loop reads CSASLRGGQETQYF. DNA for the CDR3: TGCAGTGCTAGTCTTCGCGGTGGACAAGAGACCCAGTACTTC.

The rearrangement joins TRBV2 to TRBJ1-1, with D unresolved. Trimming removed 7 bases from V and 5 bases from J, with 23 bases in between. From germline, CDR1 is SNHLY and CDR2 FYNNEI. The CDR3 has 16 residues. CDR3 DNA sequence: TGTGCCAGCACTCCCCCGTCGGGAGAACGGCGGACTGAAGCTTTCTTT. Amino acids: CASTPPSGERRTEAFF. The whole variable domain, filled in from reference TRBV2 and TRBJ1-1, reads EPEVTQTPSHQVTQMGQEVILRCVPISNHLYFYWYRQILGQKVEFLVSFYNNEISEKSEIFDDQFSVERPDGSNFTLKIRSTKLEDSAMYFCASTPPSGERRTEAFFGQGTRLTVV.

This chain's CDR3 is CASSPALSSQETQYF. The DNA for the CDR3 is TGCGCCAGCAGCCCCGCTCTAAGTTCCCAAGAGACCCAGTACTTC. This sequence joins TRBV5-1 and TRBJ2-5, with no clear D. This CDR3 spans 15 amino acids. The V end was cut by 4 bases, the J end by 1 base, with 14 bases between. Germline V lookup: CDR1 SGHRS, CDR2 YFSETQ.

V gene TRBV28 combines with J gene TRBJ1-1; D unclear. Germline V gene lookup returns CDR1 MDHEN and CDR2 SYDVKM. CDR3 length: 13 amino acids. The germline V and J ends were trimmed by 6 bases and 4 bases, with 12 bases remaining between them. As DNA, the CDR3 is TGTGCCAGCAGCGCACAGTACCGCACTGAAGCTTTCTTT. Its translation: CASSAQYRTEAFF.

This clonotype has just one count. The chain is built from TRBV29-1 and TRBJ2-5; TRBD1 or TRBD2 may be the D gene (5 bases each). The CDR3 runs 14 residues. Germline lookup yields CDR1 SQVTM and CDR2 ANQGSEA. The V end lost 6 bases, the J end lost 2 bases, and 16 bases lay between the germline ends. The CDR3 DNA reads TGCAGCGTGGCTCTCGGGACGTCACAAGAGACCCAGTACTTC. It specifies CSVALGTSQETQYF.

The chain is built from TRBV3-1 and TRBJ2-3, with a weak D call TRBD2 (5 bases). This CDR3 contains 14 residues. Between the trimmed V and J ends, which lost 7 bases and 1 base, there was a span of 12 bases. Germline CDR1 and CDR2: LGHDT and YNNKEL (reference sequence). CDR3 DNA sequence: TGTGCCAGCATAAACAGCGGAGGCACAGATACGCAGTATTTT. Its translation is CASINSGGTDTQYF.

The chain carries TRBV10-3 and TRBJ1-3, with a possible D match to TRBD1 (5 bases). Trimming took 8 bases from V and 0 from J, leaving 14 bases between them. Germline CDR1 and CDR2: ENHRY and SYGVKD. The CDR3 is made up of 15 amino acids. This CDR3 is CAIAGGGSSGNTIYF. DNA of the CDR3: TGTGCCATCGCCGGGGGGGGAAGCTCTGGAAACACCATATATTTT.

The chain has TRBV2 and TRBJ2-2; possible D gene TRBD2, 5 bases. Trimming removed 4 bases from V and 6 bases from J, with 9 bases in between. The CDR3 is 13 residues long. Germline values: CDR1 SNHLY, CDR2 FYNNEI. The CDR3, as DNA: TGTGCCAGCAGTGGGACTCTGGCCGGGGAGCTGTTTTTT. Translated: CASSGTLAGELFF. Using reference TRBV2 and TRBJ2-2 for the parts outside the CDR3, the full variable domain is EPEVTQTPSHQVTQMGQEVILRCVPISNHLYFYWYRQILGQKVEFLVSFYNNEISEKSEIFDDQFSVERPDGSNFTLKIRSTKLEDSAMYFCASSGTLAGELFFGEGSRLTVL.

In this sample, this clonotype turned up a few times. V usage is TRBV11-2 and J usage is TRBJ2-5; 12 nucleotides match TRBD2. The CDR3 contains 16 residues. Germline V gene sequence: CDR1 SGHAT, CDR2 FQNNGV. Trimming cost V 5 bases and J 5 bases; bases outside gene matches: 9. CDR3 protein: CASSARLAGARETQYF. The CDR3 DNA is TGTGCCAGCAGCGCGCGACTAGCGGGGGCCCGGGAGACCCAGTACTTC. The variable domain in full, completed from reference TRBV11-2 and TRBJ2-5, reads EAGVAQSPRYKIIEKRQSVAFWCNPISGHATLYWYQQILGQGPKLLIQFQNNGVVDDSQLPKDRFSAERLKGVDSTLKIQPAKLEDSAVYLCASSARLAGARETQYFGPGTRLLVL.

The DNA of the CDR3 is TGTGCCAGCAGCTTAGCCCGACCAACAGATACGCAGTATTTT. This sequence encodes CASSLARPTDTQYF. V gene TRBV11-2 combines with J gene TRBJ2-3; D remains unclear. Looked up from germline, CDR1 is SGHAT and CDR2 is FQNNGV. The CDR3 runs 14 residues. The ends were cut back, 1 base at V and 3 bases at J, with 8 bases in the middle.

This clonotype came up a few times. This chain uses TRBV30 with TRBJ2-1; 11 positions agree with TRBD1. The CDR3 is made up of 13 amino acids. The J segment lost 6 bases and the V segment lost 7 bases, leaving 5 bases of the junction unmatched. Germline loops: CDR1 GTSNPN, CDR2 SVGIG (reference sequence). CDR3 residues: CALTGQGVNEQFF. As DNA, the CDR3 is TGTGCCTTAACGGGACAGGGGGTCAATGAGCAGTTCTTC.

The rearrangement uses TRBV7-9 and TRBJ2-7; TRBD1 aligns across 10 bases. Looked up from germline, CDR1 is SEHNR and CDR2 is FQNEAQ (reference sequence). This CDR3 region has 16 residues. V lost 1 base and J lost 5; bases outside the gene matches: 8. The CDR3 coding sequence is TGTGCCAGCAGCTTAGTGGGACAGGGGTCCCCCCACGAGCAGTACTTC. Protein product: CASSLVGQGSPHEQYF.